A single count supports the clone carrying this T cell receptor (beta chain). These data are taken from a study of blood T cell repertoires in COVID-19. The wider study: Researchers got acute and convalescent COVID-19 samples from the United States, Italy and Spain. The analysed material was cDNA or gDNA that came from T cells, B-cell-depleted T cells, or PBMCs.

The length of the CDR3 is 15 residues. CDR1 and CDR2 (germline): SSHAT, FNYEAQ (reference sequence). V shed 1 base and J 4 bases; nucleotides not matched to a gene: 4. In the source study's methods: Estimated nucleated cell counts came from reference gene primer amplification. Libraries were prepared by immunoSEQ multiplex PCR; TCRdb keeps only in-frame clonotypes and omits some of them. That table is the source of V, J and clone size, and D and trimming were worked out from the DNA. The sample lists 45,000 to 55,000 clones, 84% occurring once. Material: peripheral blood. The genes are TRBV7-7 and TRBJ2-5; 9 bases agree with TRBD1. This TCR derives from a man aged 50-60 years with acute or convalescent COVID-19. DNA of the CDR3: TGTGCCAGCAGCTTAGACAGGGGGCCGTCAGAGACCCAGTACTTC. Protein sequence: CASSLDRGPSETQYF.